This T cell receptor beta chain was sequenced during a study of T cells after yellow fever vaccination. As for the study in general: Preparation of fractions with low cell numbers was performed using SMART-Seq v4 Ultra Low Input.

Whole-study results and caveats: Bulk-population clonotypes that are abundant could appear as contaminants in FACS-sorted repertoires.

Concerning this clonotype itself: Antigen unknown.

In TCRdb, the 5' RACE reads were re-called with MiXCR into one record per CDR3 protein. The sample has some 670,000 distinct CDR3 sequences, roughly 12% seen once. This CDR3 is 15 amino acids long. The sequence came from a man aged 30 to 45 who received the YFV17D yellow fever vaccine. This chain links TRBV21-1 with TRBJ2-7; the table names TRBD2, a call not compared with the DNA. TRBV21-1 is annotated as a pseudogene. Sequencing used PBMCs, obtained on the day of the yellow fever booster vaccination. Here the CDR3 DNA reads TGTGCCAGCCCCGCGATGCGGACTTTATCCTACGAGCAGTACTTC. It is translated as CASPAMRTLSYEQYF.